The table lists the clone carrying this T cell receptor (beta chain) with a few counts. Its antigen remains unidentified. A J-beta primer mix and a sample-barcoded 5' primer were used in a second PCR of about 7 to 12 cycles. TCRdb passed the 5' RACE reads through MiXCR, listing each CDR3 protein once. The sample gives some 900,000 distinct CDR3 sequences, about 28% of which show up once; 17% is in the top ten. This CDR3 is built from 16 residues. V lost 1 base and J 1 base, leaving 11 bases between the germline ends. The germline gives CDR1 MGHRA, CDR2 YSYEKL. These data belong to a study of blood T cells in healthy people across ages. Study outcomes and limitations: Total diversity from one million sequenced T cells was likely underestimated.

The sample taken for sequencing was blood. The clonotype was recovered from a woman older than 75 in good health. The rearrangement uses TRBV4-1 and TRBJ1-5, with a tentative D call TRBD1 (5 bases). The CDR3 reads CASSQVGAISNQPQHF. For the CDR3, the DNA is TGCGCCAGCAGCCAAGTTGGGGCAATCAGCAATCAGCCCCAGCATTTT.